Listed below are T cell receptor beta chains from one sample, sequenced in a study of control samples from healthy donors and cancer patients. Libraries were prepared by immunoSEQ multiplex PCR; TCRdb keeps only in-frame clonotypes and omits some of them. Among some 130,000 clones listed, around 90% were seen once. Specimen: blood. The receptors originated from a man younger than 35 in good health. CDR3s include the opening cysteine and the closing phenylalanine or tryptophan. Each record gives: J gene, D gene, clone size, V gene, CDR3 DNA, CDR3 protein. D genes are given only for firm matches. The size of a clone is reported for some rows only, either as once, few or many, or as a class for expanded clones.

j_gene: TRBJ1-2
d_gene: TRBD1
abundance: -
v_gene: TRBV19
CDR3nt: TGTGCCAGCAGGGGACAGGGGGCTGGGGGCTACACCTTC
CDR3aa: CASRGQGAGGYTF

j_gene: TRBJ2-3
d_gene: TRBD2
abundance: -
v_gene: TRBV9
CDR3nt: TGTGCCAGCAGCGGAAGACTAGCGGGGGGTAGCACAGATACGCAGTATTTT
CDR3aa: CASSGRLAGGSTDTQYF

j_gene: TRBJ2-7
d_gene: -
abundance: few
v_gene: TRBV7-6
CDR3nt: TGTGCCAGCAGCTTAAATAGCCGGGAGCCGGGCGAGCAGTACTTC
CDR3aa: CASSLNSREPGEQYF

j_gene: TRBJ2-7
d_gene: TRBD2
abundance: -
v_gene: TRBV5-1
CDR3nt: TGCGCCAGCAGCTGGGGGACTAGTCCCTACGAGCAGTACTTC
CDR3aa: CASSWGTSPYEQYF

j_gene: TRBJ2-3
d_gene: TRBD2
abundance: -
v_gene: TRBV7-3
CDR3nt: TGTGCCAGCTCGAATAACCTGGGACTAGCGGGGGTAGTCACAGATACGCAGTATTTT
CDR3aa: CASSNNLGLAGVVTDTQYF

j_gene: TRBJ2-5
d_gene: -
abundance: -
v_gene: TRBV27
CDR3nt: TGTGCCAGCAGTTGGGGCAGGGAAAGTTTTTCGACCCAGTACTTC
CDR3aa: CASSWGRESFSTQYF

j_gene: TRBJ2-6
d_gene: -
abundance: -
v_gene: TRBV21-1
CDR3nt: TGTGCCAGCAGCAAAGAGGGGGTCTTATGCTCTGGGGCCAACGTCCTGACTTTC
CDR3aa: CASSKEGVLCSGANVLTF

j_gene: TRBJ2-3
d_gene: TRBD2
abundance: -
v_gene: TRBV28
CDR3nt: TGTGCCAGCAGTTTAATGGCGGGGGGGAAGGCAGATACGCAGTATTTT
CDR3aa: CASSLMAGGKADTQYF

j_gene: TRBJ2-1
d_gene: TRBD1
abundance: -
v_gene: TRBV6-1
CDR3nt: TGTGCCAGCAGTGAAGTGTCGGGACAGGCCTACAATGAGCAGTTCTTC
CDR3aa: CASSEVSGQAYNEQFF

j_gene: TRBJ1-1
d_gene: -
abundance: -
v_gene: TRBV10-3
CDR3nt: TGTGCCATCAGTGACCACGACAGGAACACTGAAGCTTTCTTT
CDR3aa: CAISDHDRNTEAFF

j_gene: TRBJ2-5
d_gene: -
abundance: -
v_gene: TRBV2
CDR3nt: TGTGCCAGCAGTGTCCGAGTCCAAGAGACCCAGTACTTC
CDR3aa: CASSVRVQETQYF

j_gene: TRBJ2-7
d_gene: -
abundance: -
v_gene: TRBV10-3
CDR3nt: TGTGCCATCCCCCGGGTATGGAGCGAGCAGTACTTC
CDR3aa: CAIPRVWSEQYF

j_gene: TRBJ1-4
d_gene: TRBD1
abundance: -
v_gene: TRBV4-2
CDR3nt: TGTGCCAGCAGCCAAGATCTTGTTGGGGCAGGGGGGGGTGAAAAACTGTTTTTT
CDR3aa: CASSQDLVGAGGGEKLFF

j_gene: TRBJ2-2
d_gene: -
abundance: -
v_gene: TRBV11-3
CDR3nt: TGTGCCAGCAGCTTAAATTTTGGGTGGAACACCGGGGAGCTGTTTTTT
CDR3aa: CASSLNFGWNTGELFF

j_gene: TRBJ2-7
d_gene: -
abundance: -
v_gene: TRBV5-4
CDR3nt: TGTGCCAGCACCGCGAATGCCCCCTACGAGCAGTACTTC
CDR3aa: CASTANAPYEQYF

j_gene: TRBJ1-5
d_gene: -
abundance: once
v_gene: TRBV4-2
CDR3nt: TGTGCCAGCAGCCAAGATGAGGGAGGCCAGCCCCAGCATTTT
CDR3aa: CASSQDEGGQPQHF

j_gene: TRBJ2-3
d_gene: -
abundance: -
v_gene: TRBV6-1
CDR3nt: TGTGCCAGCAGTGAATTAAGTCAGATCACAGATACGCAGTATTTT
CDR3aa: CASSELSQITDTQYF

j_gene: TRBJ2-7
d_gene: -
abundance: few
v_gene: TRBV6-1
CDR3nt: TGTGCCAGCAGTGAATCGGCCTACGAGCAGTACTTC
CDR3aa: CASSESAYEQYF

j_gene: TRBJ1-3
d_gene: -
abundance: -
v_gene: TRBV4-1
CDR3nt: TGCGCCAGCAGCCCAAAGGGAGGCGGGGTGGCTGGAAACACCATATATTTT
CDR3aa: CASSPKGGGVAGNTIYF

j_gene: TRBJ2-7
d_gene: TRBD1
abundance: -
v_gene: TRBV7-9
CDR3nt: TGTGCCAGCAGCCCCAAGACAGGGGACTACGAGCAGTACTTC
CDR3aa: CASSPKTGDYEQYF

j_gene: TRBJ2-5
d_gene: -
abundance: -
v_gene: TRBV30
CDR3nt: TGTGCCTGGAGTGTACTGGTGGGAGAGACCCAGTACTTC
CDR3aa: CAWSVLVGETQYF

j_gene: TRBJ2-1
d_gene: -
abundance: -
v_gene: TRBV9
CDR3nt: TGTGCCAGCAGCCGCAGTGGCGGCAGGGGTTACAATGAGCAGTTCTTC
CDR3aa: CASSRSGGRGYNEQFF

j_gene: TRBJ2-5
d_gene: TRBD1
abundance: few
v_gene: TRBV4-2
CDR3nt: TGTGCCAGCAGCCAAGTAGGGGGCGCGGTGGAGACCCAGTACTTC
CDR3aa: CASSQVGGAVETQYF

j_gene: TRBJ2-3
d_gene: -
abundance: -
v_gene: TRBV6-4
CDR3nt: TGTGCCAGCAGTGACTGGGGAGGGGGTACGCAGTATTTT
CDR3aa: CASSDWGGGTQYF

j_gene: TRBJ1-2
d_gene: -
abundance: -
v_gene: TRBV14
CDR3nt: TGTGCCAGCAGCCTAAGGACCCGGGACTATGGCTACACCTTC
CDR3aa: CASSLRTRDYGYTF

j_gene: TRBJ1-1
d_gene: -
abundance: -
v_gene: TRBV5-1
CDR3nt: TGCGCCAGCAGCTCGGAACCTAGGAACACTGAAGCTTTCTTT
CDR3aa: CASSSEPRNTEAFF

j_gene: TRBJ2-2
d_gene: -
abundance: -
v_gene: TRBV9
CDR3nt: TGTGCCAGCAGCGGACGGGGGGCCAGGACCGGGGAGCTGTTTTTT
CDR3aa: CASSGRGARTGELFF

j_gene: TRBJ2-2
d_gene: -
abundance: -
v_gene: TRBV19
CDR3nt: TGTGCCACGTCATCCCAGGGACAGAACACCGGGGAGCTGTTTTTT
CDR3aa: CATSSQGQNTGELFF

j_gene: TRBJ1-1
d_gene: -
abundance: -
v_gene: TRBV6-5
CDR3nt: TGTGCCAGCAATGGGGGCGAGAGCACTGAAGCTTTCTTT
CDR3aa: CASNGGESTEAFF

j_gene: TRBJ1-2
d_gene: -
abundance: -
v_gene: TRBV19
CDR3nt: TGTGCCAGTAGTTCACAGGGAGCCGACTATGGCTACACCTTC
CDR3aa: CASSSQGADYGYTF

j_gene: TRBJ2-7
d_gene: -
abundance: -
v_gene: TRBV2
CDR3nt: TGTGCCAGCGGATCGAGCTCCTACGAGCAGTACTTC
CDR3aa: CASGSSSYEQYF

j_gene: TRBJ1-1
d_gene: TRBD1
abundance: -
v_gene: TRBV27
CDR3nt: TGTGCCAGCAGTTCCATTTCAGGGGGAGATGAAGCTTTCTTT
CDR3aa: CASSSISGGDEAFF

j_gene: TRBJ1-4
d_gene: -
abundance: -
v_gene: TRBV19
CDR3nt: TGTGCCAGTAGCAGCTCCGCAACTAATGAAAAACTGTTTTTT
CDR3aa: CASSSSATNEKLFF

j_gene: TRBJ1-5
d_gene: -
abundance: -
v_gene: TRBV9
CDR3nt: TGTGCCAGCAGCGAGGGGAGCAATCAGCCCCAGCATTTT
CDR3aa: CASSEGSNQPQHF

j_gene: TRBJ1-1
d_gene: -
abundance: -
v_gene: TRBV7-9
CDR3nt: TGTGCCAGCAGCTTAGAGGGAATGAACACTGAAGCTTTCTTT
CDR3aa: CASSLEGMNTEAFF

j_gene: TRBJ1-5
d_gene: TRBD1
abundance: -
v_gene: TRBV19
CDR3nt: TGTGCCAGTAGTAAGGGACAGTCGTTTAGCAATCAGCCCCAGCATTTT
CDR3aa: CASSKGQSFSNQPQHF

j_gene: TRBJ2-3
d_gene: -
abundance: -
v_gene: TRBV2
CDR3nt: TGTGCCAGCAGTGTCGGAGATACGCAGTATTTT
CDR3aa: CASSVGDTQYF

j_gene: TRBJ2-7
d_gene: -
abundance: -
v_gene: TRBV12-5
CDR3nt: TGTGCTAGTGGTTTATTGCTGAGACAGGCATACGAGCAGTACTTC
CDR3aa: CASGLLLRQAYEQYF

j_gene: TRBJ2-1
d_gene: -
abundance: once
v_gene: TRBV19
CDR3nt: TGTGCCAGTACCGCAGGGGGGTTTCGAGAGCAGTTCTTC
CDR3aa: CASTAGGFREQFF

j_gene: TRBJ1-6
d_gene: -
abundance: -
v_gene: TRBV5-4
CDR3nt: TGTGCCAGCAGCCGCCTCGGGTCGCGGTATAATTCACCCCTCCACTTT
CDR3aa: CASSRLGSRYNSPLHF

j_gene: TRBJ1-6
d_gene: TRBD1
abundance: -
v_gene: TRBV3-1/TRBV3-2
CDR3nt: TGTGCCAGCAGCCGGAGGGACAGGGCGCGGAATTCACCCCTCCACTTT
CDR3aa: CASSRRDRARNSPLHF

j_gene: TRBJ1-3
d_gene: -
abundance: -
v_gene: TRBV5-1
CDR3nt: TGCGCCAGCAGCTTGGGAGGAACTGGAAACACCATATATTTT
CDR3aa: CASSLGGTGNTIYF

j_gene: TRBJ2-5
d_gene: TRBD1
abundance: -
v_gene: TRBV10-2
CDR3nt: TGCGCCAGCAGCAGGGGGCCAGAAGAGACCCAGTACTTC
CDR3aa: CASSRGPEETQYF

j_gene: TRBJ2-3
d_gene: -
abundance: -
v_gene: TRBV19
CDR3nt: TGTGCCAGTAGTCCCTCCCCATGGGATACGCAGTATTTT
CDR3aa: CASSPSPWDTQYF

j_gene: TRBJ1-2
d_gene: -
abundance: -
v_gene: TRBV6-5
CDR3nt: TGTGCCAGCAGCAGAGCTAACTATGGCTACACCTTC
CDR3aa: CASSRANYGYTF

j_gene: TRBJ2-3
d_gene: -
abundance: -
v_gene: TRBV6-5
CDR3nt: TGTGCCAGCAGTACCTCTAGCACAGATACGCAGTATTTT
CDR3aa: CASSTSSTDTQYF

j_gene: TRBJ2-2
d_gene: TRBD2
abundance: -
v_gene: TRBV5-4
CDR3nt: TGTGCCAGCAGCTTGGGAAAGGCGGGGGGGCCTGTCGGGGAGCTGTTTTTT
CDR3aa: CASSLGKAGGPVGELFF

j_gene: TRBJ2-7
d_gene: TRBD2
abundance: -
v_gene: TRBV7-9
CDR3nt: TGTGCCAGCGCTCTAGCGGGGGTTGACGAGCAGTACTTC
CDR3aa: CASALAGVDEQYF

j_gene: TRBJ2-7
d_gene: -
abundance: -
v_gene: TRBV20-1
CDR3nt: TGCAGTGCTAGTGCGGGGCGATCCTTAAGCGAGCAGTACTTC
CDR3aa: CSASAGRSLSEQYF

j_gene: TRBJ2-3
d_gene: -
abundance: -
v_gene: TRBV7-2
CDR3nt: TGTGCCAGCAGCGAGGACACCTTCACAGATACGCAGTATTTT
CDR3aa: CASSEDTFTDTQYF

j_gene: TRBJ1-2
d_gene: -
abundance: -
v_gene: TRBV2
CDR3nt: TGTGCCAGCAGTACCAGGCTGACGGGTCGTAGCAACTATGGCTACACCTTC
CDR3aa: CASSTRLTGRSNYGYTF

j_gene: TRBJ2-2
d_gene: -
abundance: -
v_gene: TRBV5-6
CDR3nt: TGTGCCAGCAGCTTGGCCATCGGGGGTCGAATCACCGGGGAGCTGTTTTTT
CDR3aa: CASSLAIGGRITGELFF

j_gene: TRBJ2-7
d_gene: -
abundance: -
v_gene: TRBV21-1
CDR3nt: TGTGCCAGCAGTGTTAGGGGGAGAAGGAGCTCCTACGAGCAGTACTTC
CDR3aa: CASSVRGRRSSYEQYF

j_gene: TRBJ1-1
d_gene: -
abundance: -
v_gene: TRBV27
CDR3nt: TGTGCCAGCAGTTTAACGGGGGGTGGTGGCGAAGCTTTCTTT
CDR3aa: CASSLTGGGGEAFF

j_gene: TRBJ1-2
d_gene: -
abundance: -
v_gene: TRBV12-3/TRBV12-4
CDR3nt: TGTGCCAGCAGCCAAACTAACTATGGCTACACCTTC
CDR3aa: CASSQTNYGYTF

j_gene: TRBJ1-2
d_gene: -
abundance: -
v_gene: TRBV25-1
CDR3nt: TGTGCCAGCAGTGCTGGTTTTAACTATGGCTACACCTTC
CDR3aa: CASSAGFNYGYTF

j_gene: TRBJ2-2
d_gene: -
abundance: -
v_gene: TRBV27
CDR3nt: TGTGCCAGCAGTTTAACGAACACCGGGGAGCTGTTTTTT
CDR3aa: CASSLTNTGELFF

j_gene: TRBJ2-1
d_gene: -
abundance: -
v_gene: TRBV5-4
CDR3nt: TGTGCCAGCAGCGTTTTAACATCCTACAATGAGCAGTTCTTC
CDR3aa: CASSVLTSYNEQFF

j_gene: TRBJ1-2
d_gene: -
abundance: -
v_gene: TRBV29-1
CDR3nt: TGCAGCGTTGAGGAGGGGAACTATGGCTACACCTTC
CDR3aa: CSVEEGNYGYTF

j_gene: TRBJ1-4
d_gene: -
abundance: -
v_gene: TRBV5-5
CDR3nt: TGTGCCAGCAGCTTAGCGACTAATGAAAAACTGTTTTTT
CDR3aa: CASSLATNEKLFF